This is a list of T cell receptor beta chains from one sample in a study of blood T cell repertoires in COVID-19. The table came from immunoSEQ multiplex PCR; TCRdb's copy has only in-frame clones and leaves some out. The sample records about 220,000 clones, over 75% being singletons. The sequencing input was peripheral blood. Source of these receptors: an older woman with COVID-19, enrolled during active disease. Both conserved end residues are part of each CDR3. The D gene is left open where the match is weak. The size entry is marked missing in some rows and otherwise reads once, few, many or a size class.

v_gene,j_gene,abundance,d_gene,CDR3aa,CDR3nt
TRBV18,TRBJ1-2,NA,NA,CASSQNPEGGGGYTF,TGTGCCAGCTCCCAAAACCCCGAAGGGGGTGGCGGCTACACCTTC
TRBV18,TRBJ2-2,NA,NA,CASSPSVNTGELFF,TGTGCCAGCTCACCGTCCGTGAACACCGGGGAGCTGTTTTTT
TRBV18,TRBJ2-3,few,TRBD2,CASSPGGRTDTQYF,TGTGCCAGCTCACCGGGCGGGAGGACGGATACGCAGTATTTT
TRBV9,TRBJ2-5,NA,TRBD1,CASSVATGGLGETQYF,TGTGCCAGCAGCGTAGCGACAGGGGGGTTAGGGGAGACCCAGTACTTC
TRBV5-1,TRBJ1-6,NA,NA,CASSPTWGGAGNSPLHF,TGCGCCAGCAGCCCGACGTGGGGGGGCGCCGGCAATTCACCCCTCCACTTT
TRBV5-1,TRBJ2-7,NA,NA,CASSPGGGDGAYEQYF,TGCGCCAGCAGCCCGGGGGGCGGGGACGGAGCCTACGAGCAGTACTTC
TRBV29-1,TRBJ2-2,NA,NA,CSVVPGLSTGELFF,TGCAGCGTTGTACCCGGGTTATCCACCGGGGAGCTGTTTTTT
TRBV4-1,TRBJ2-1,NA,TRBD2,CASSQASGSMGEQFF,TGCGCCAGCAGCCAGGCTAGCGGGAGTATGGGTGAGCAGTTCTTC
TRBV5-6,TRBJ1-1,few,NA,CASRTTVNTEAFF,TGTGCCAGCAGGACGACAGTCAACACTGAAGCTTTCTTT
TRBV6-1,TRBJ1-2,NA,NA,CASSEASYTGFYGYTF,TGTGCCAGCAGTGAAGCTTCATACACAGGGTTCTATGGCTACACCTTC
TRBV5-4,TRBJ1-2,NA,NA,CASSLQGYGYTF,TGTGCCAGCAGCCTACAGGGCTATGGCTACACCTTC
TRBV5-1,TRBJ1-1,NA,NA,CASSLGSGVEAFF,TGCGCCAGCAGCTTAGGGTCGGGGGTTGAAGCTTTCTTT
TRBV19,TRBJ2-1,NA,NA,CASSWESSYNEQFF,TGTGCCAGTAGCTGGGAGAGCTCCTACAATGAGCAGTTCTTC